One T cell receptor (beta chain) is described in this entry. What it recognizes is unknown. CDR3 length: 18 amino acids. After removal of 7 bases from V and 0 bases from J, the junction contained 11 bases not matched to a gene. Germline CDR1 SNHLY, CDR2 FYNNEI. Some clones are missing from TCRdb's copy, which holds only in-frame ones; the method was immunoSEQ multiplex PCR. The sample holds 40,000 or so clones, 79% seen once. The data were obtained in a study of T cells in localized non-small cell lung cancer. Study-level points and caveats: Researchers found a median roughly 50 of the top 100 tumor clones in adjacent lung.

The sample was PBMCs, taken before any cancer treatment. This receptor was obtained from a woman aged 35 to 70 with stage II squamous cell lung carcinoma. The chain combines TRBV2 with TRBJ2-1; 11 bases fit TRBD2. The CDR3 is CASNRLAGGGVSYNEQFF. In DNA, the CDR3 is TGTGCCAGCAACCGGCTAGCGGGAGGAGGGGTCTCCTACAATGAGCAGTTCTTC.